These 15 T cell receptor beta chains originate from one sample sequenced in a study of blood T cell dynamics during melanoma immunotherapy. The data were produced by immunoSEQ multiplex PCR, yet TCRdb's version contains in-frame clones alone and is incomplete. The sample carries some 10,000 clones, about 85% recorded once. The sample's time point: pre-treatment baseline. The sample in question was blood, obtained from a patient treated with checkpoint blockade. Receptors were obtained from a human donor with melanoma.

This chain joins TRBV9 and TRBJ2-2, with 7 bases lining up with TRBD1. The CDR3 spans 15 residues. V gave up 3 bases and J gave up 4 bases; unmatched junction bases: 6. Germline CDR1 SGDLS, CDR2 YYNGEE. The CDR3 nucleotides read TGTGCCAGCAGCGAACAGGGGTTCAGCACCGGGGAGCTGTTTTTT. Translated, it gives CASSEQGFSTGELFF.

V is TRBV7-8 and J is TRBJ2-7; D remains ambiguous. Germline CDR1 and CDR2: SGHVS and FQNEAQ. Trimming stripped 5 bases from V and 1 base from J, with 15 bases between. This CDR3 is built from 15 residues. This CDR3 reads CASSPNPGVSYEQYF. CDR3 sequence (DNA): TGTGCCAGCAGCCCCAACCCCGGCGTATCCTACGAGCAGTACTTC.

This clone was seen more than once but under ten times. This CDR3 is CASSSGPLNTEAFF. As DNA, the CDR3 is TGTGCCAGCAGCTCGGGTCCGCTGAACACTGAAGCTTTCTTT. The rearrangement links TRBV11-2 to TRBJ1-1, with D hard to call. With 4 bases removed from V and 0 bases from J, the gap between germline ends came to 9 bases. The CDR3 contains 14 residues. Germline V gene sequence: CDR1 SGHAT, CDR2 FQNNGV. Using reference TRBV11-2 and TRBJ1-1 for the parts outside the CDR3, the full variable domain is EAGVAQSPRYKIIEKRQSVAFWCNPISGHATLYWYQQILGQGPKLLIQFQNNGVVDDSQLPKDRFSAERLKGVDSTLKIQPAKLEDSAVYLCASSSGPLNTEAFFGQGTRLTVV.

About this clone: This sample includes further DNA sequences coding for the same CDR3. This chain connects TRBV5-1 to TRBJ2-5; D may be TRBD1 (5 bases). Germline V gene data show CDR1 as SGHRS and CDR2 as YFSETQ. This CDR3 is 13 amino acids long. V was trimmed by 4 bases and J by 5 bases, leaving 12 bases between them. CDR3 bases: TGCGCCAGCAGCCTGTCCCCAGGGGAGACCCAGTACTTC. Translated: CASSLSPGETQYF.

This chain uses TRBV27 with TRBJ1-6, with 8 positions matching TRBD1. Germline trimming cut 5 bases from V and 11 bases from J; bases unmatched to any gene: 14. The V gene's germline CDR1 is MNHEY and CDR2 SMNVEV (reference sequence). The CDR3 runs to 16 residues. CDR3 DNA: TGTGCCAGCAGTGCGTCCGGGACAGGAAGCGGGGCACCCCTCCACTTT. Encoded protein: CASSASGTGSGAPLHF.

This chain uses TRBV6-1 with TRBJ1-1; D unresolved. This CDR3 comprises 14 residues. V was trimmed by 7 bases and J by 0 bases, leaving 12 bases between them. CDR1 and CDR2 (germline): MNHNS, SASEGT. CDR3 loop: CASKPTGVNTEAFF. The CDR3 region has the DNA TGTGCCAGCAAGCCAACGGGAGTGAACACTGAAGCTTTCTTT.

The chain employs TRBV7-8 and TRBJ1-2; D gene unclear. CDR3 length equals 13 residues. V gave up 2 bases and J gave up 3 bases, with 7 bases separating them. Germline V gives CDR1 SGHVS, CDR2 FQNEAQ. Here the CDR3 reads CASSLNLDYGYTF. In DNA, the CDR3 is TGTGCCAGCAGCTTAAATCTAGACTATGGCTACACCTTC.

The CDR3 loop is CASSRRGAGDTNTEAFF. In DNA, the CDR3 is TGCGCCAGCAGCCGACGAGGGGCCGGGGACACGAACACTGAAGCTTTCTTT. This rearrangement joins TRBV4-1 to TRBJ1-1; D perhaps matches TRBD1 (6 bases). The CDR3 extends over 17 amino acids. Germline CDR1 MGHRA, CDR2 YSYEKL. With 4 bases removed from V and 1 base from J, the gap between germline ends came to 19 bases.

The chain links TRBV6-1 to TRBJ1-2; D perhaps matches TRBD1 (6 bases). Trimming took off 6 bases at V and 7 bases at J, with 18 bases between the two ends. CDR1 MNHNS and CDR2 SASEGT come from the germline V gene. This CDR3 has 14 residues. DNA for the CDR3: TGTGCCAGCAGGGTGAATGAACAGGGCAGTGGCTACACCTTC. Translating gives CASRVNEQGSGYTF.

CDR3 in DNA: TGTGCCAGCAGGTTAGAGGGACAGGGGGCAGGCCAGCCCCAGCATTTT. Protein: CASRLEGQGAGQPQHF. The chain employs TRBV28 and TRBJ1-5; TRBD1 aligns across 12 bases. Trimming at V came to 6 bases and at J to 7 bases, leaving 10 bases not matched to a gene. Germline V gene sequence: CDR1 MDHEN, CDR2 SYDVKM. The CDR3 covers 16 residues.

This chain connects TRBV5-1 to TRBJ1-1; D possibly corresponds to TRBD1 (6 bases). Trimming took 4 bases from V and 1 from J, leaving 29 bases between them. The CDR3 has 20 amino acids. Germline V gene data show CDR1 as SGHRS and CDR2 as YFSETQ. The CDR3 sequence is CASSPTRPSGASGWNTEAFF. The CDR3 DNA follows: TGCGCCAGCAGCCCGACACGCCCTTCAGGGGCGTCGGGGTGGAACACTGAAGCTTTCTTT.

The chain combines TRBV2 with TRBJ1-4; a weak D match, TRBD1 (5 bases). There are 17 residues in the CDR3. Deletions cut 5 bases from V and 1 base from J, with 17 bases between. The germline gives CDR1 SNHLY, CDR2 FYNNEI. CDR3 sequence (DNA): TGTGCCAGCAGTCGGCAGGGAGTGGGTGGAACTAATGAAAAACTGTTTTTT. Translated: CASSRQGVGGTNEKLFF.

In this sample, this clone turned up a few times. DNA for the CDR3: TGTGCCAGCAGTTACGACACCATGAACACTGAAGCTTTCTTT. This encodes CASSYDTMNTEAFF. V usage is TRBV6-6 and J usage is TRBJ1-1; D is uncertain. V was pared by 2 bases and J by 0 bases, with 7 bases between. The germline V gene encodes CDR1 MNHNY and CDR2 SVGAGI (reference sequence). This CDR3 is built from 14 residues.

Note on this clone: As the CDR3 is not closed by the conserved phenylalanine or tryptophan, this likely results from a read error. The chain recombines TRBV5-1 with TRBJ1-2; D uncertain. In germline, CDR1 is SGHRS, CDR2 YFSETQ. The V end was cut by 0 bases, the J end by 8 bases, with 11 bases between. The CDR3 is made up of 13 amino acids. CDR3 protein: CASSLGRSQGYTL. The CDR3 DNA reads TGCGCCAGCAGCTTGGGGAGAAGTCAGGGCTACACCCTC.

This clone turned up a few times. The chain links TRBV29-1 to TRBJ2-2, with D unclear. Deletions cut 5 bases from V and 6 bases from J, with 13 bases between. The CDR3 totals 13 residues. From germline, CDR1 is SQVTM and CDR2 ANQGSEA. CDR3 residues: CSVQSARAGELFF. In DNA form, the CDR3 reads TGCAGCGTTCAAAGTGCTAGAGCCGGGGAGCTGTTTTTT.